These 22 T cell receptor beta chains originate from one sample sequenced in a study of OX40 agonist ivuxolimab in advanced cancers. Data came from immunoSEQ multiplex PCR; TCRdb stores just in-frame clones and leaves some out. The sample comprises 43,000 or so clones, around 88% of which are singletons, and about 35% rests with the top ten. The sequencing used CD4+ or CD8+ T cells sorted from blood, collected in a trial of the OX40 agonist ivuxolimab. The origin of the receptors is an adult with an advanced solid tumor such as melanoma, head and neck, liver or kidney cancer.

The chain couples TRBV2 to TRBJ2-2; D uncertain. This CDR3 contains 14 residues. The V gene's germline CDR1 is SNHLY and CDR2 FYNNEI. V was trimmed by 4 bases and J by 5 bases, leaving 11 bases between them. The CDR3 DNA reads as TGTGCCAGCAGTGGAGTGGCGGTGACCGGGGAGCTGTTTTTT. Its translation is CASSGVAVTGELFF. Combining the CDR3 with reference TRBV2 and TRBJ2-2 gives the whole variable domain EPEVTQTPSHQVTQMGQEVILRCVPISNHLYFYWYRQILGQKVEFLVSFYNNEISEKSEIFDDQFSVERPDGSNFTLKIRSTKLEDSAMYFCASSGVAVTGELFFGEGSRLTVL.

V usage is TRBV2 and J usage is TRBJ2-4, with D perhaps assigned TRBD1 or TRBD2 (6 bases each). V was shortened by 7 bases and J by 2 bases, with 15 bases between the two germline ends. Germline values: CDR1 SNHLY, CDR2 FYNNEI. This CDR3 spans 15 amino acids. This chain's CDR3 is CASMTPRGPKNIQYF. The DNA of the CDR3 is TGTGCCAGCATGACCCCCCGGGGGCCCAAAAACATTCAGTACTTC. Based on the CDR3 plus reference TRBV2 and TRBJ2-4, the full variable domain is EPEVTQTPSHQVTQMGQEVILRCVPISNHLYFYWYRQILGQKVEFLVSFYNNEISEKSEIFDDQFSVERPDGSNFTLKIRSTKLEDSAMYFCASMTPRGPKNIQYFGAGTRLSVL.

V is TRBV7-9 and J is TRBJ2-2; D possibly corresponds to TRBD1 (5 bases). Trimming removed 5 bases at V and 2 bases at J, with 6 bases between. Germline lookup yields CDR1 SEHNR and CDR2 FQNEAQ (reference sequence). This CDR3 has 13 residues. CDR3 nucleotide sequence: TGTGCCAGCAGCGGACAAAACACCGGGGAGCTGTTTTTT. It is translated as CASSGQNTGELFF.

The V call is TRBV11-2, the J call TRBJ1-1; D gene ambiguous. V was shortened by 3 bases and J by 6 bases, with 8 bases between the two germline ends. The CDR3 consists of 12 residues. CDR1 is SGHAT and CDR2 is FQNNGV in the germline V gene. CDR3 amino acids: CASSFNTPEAFF. The CDR3 DNA sequence: TGTGCCAGCAGCTTCAACACCCCTGAAGCTTTCTTT.

As for this clone: Compared with germline, one end of the junction differs, possibly owing to a read error. The chain employs TRBV5-1 and TRBJ1-4; D is unresolved. The CDR3 consists of 14 residues. Germline-derived CDR1 and CDR2 are SGHRS and YFSETQ. Here the CDR3 reads CASSLTGLTEKTVF. CDR3 DNA sequence: TGCGCCAGCAGCTTAACCGGGCTCACGGAAAAAACTGTTTTT. Looking up the rest from reference TRBV5-1 and TRBJ1-4 gives the full variable domain: KAGVTQTPRYLIKTRGQQVTLSCSPISGHRSVSWYQQTPGQGLQFLFEYFSETQRNKGNFPGRFSGRQFSNSRSEMNVSTLELGDSALYLCASSLTGLTEKTVFGSGTQLSVL.

The V gene is TRBV9, the J gene TRBJ2-3, with D possibly being TRBD2 (7 bases). CDR1 SGDLS and CDR2 YYNGEE come from the germline V gene. V lost 0 bases, J lost 4 bases, and 15 bases lay in between. This CDR3 spans 16 amino acids. The chain's CDR3 is CASSVGGGGGADTQYF. In DNA form, the CDR3 reads TGTGCCAGCAGCGTAGGAGGGGGAGGGGGGGCAGATACGCAGTATTTT.

A word on this clone: One junction end disagrees with the germline gene, perhaps due to a read error. V and J are TRBV6-5 and TRBJ2-1; TRBD2 agrees at 12 bases. The CDR3 is 16 residues long. CDR1 and CDR2 from the germline V gene are MNHEY and SVGAGI. CDR3 protein: CASRYSSGGALNEQFF. The CDR3 DNA reads as TGTGCCAGCAGGTACTCTAGCGGGGGGGCCCTGAATGAGCAGTTCTTC.

This chain connects TRBV9 to TRBJ2-7; D may be TRBD1 or TRBD2 (5 bases each). The germline V and J ends were trimmed by 2 bases and 0 bases, with 9 bases remaining between them. CDR3 length: 14 residues. The germline gives CDR1 SGDLS, CDR2 YYNGEE. The CDR3 sequence is CASSVNGGSYEQYF. For the CDR3, the DNA is TGTGCCAGCAGCGTGAATGGGGGCTCCTACGAGCAGTACTTC.

CDR3 region: CASSANLAEETQYF. CDR3 bases: TGTGCCAGCAGCGCGAACCTAGCCGAAGAGACCCAGTACTTC. The chain employs TRBV7-8 and TRBJ2-5; D is perhaps TRBD2 (5 bases). V dropped 5 bases and J dropped 3 bases, with 13 bases sitting between them. The germline gives CDR1 SGHVS, CDR2 FQNEAQ. There are 14 residues in the CDR3.

The chain links TRBV29-1 to TRBJ2-7, with 7 bases identical to TRBD1. The CDR3 has 12 residues. V dropped 6 bases and J dropped 2; count of bases not matched to a gene: 4. Germline V gene lookup returns CDR1 SQVTM and CDR2 ANQGSEA. CDR3 amino acids: CSVLDRAYEQYF. The CDR3 coding sequence is TGCAGCGTACTTGACAGGGCCTACGAGCAGTACTTC.

This chain links TRBV5-1 with TRBJ2-6; D remains unclear. CDR3 size: 16 residues. Between the trimmed V and J ends, which lost 3 bases and 0 bases, there was a span of 10 bases. Germline lookup yields CDR1 SGHRS and CDR2 YFSETQ. In nucleotides, the CDR3 is TGCGCCAGCAGCTACCACGAGAGCTCTGGGGCCAACGTCCTGACTTTC. Its translation is CASSYHESSGANVLTF.

This rearrangement joins TRBV9 to TRBJ1-2, with D unresolved. Trimming stripped 2 bases from V and 4 bases from J, with 3 bases between. The CDR3 is 11 residues long. CDR1 and CDR2 (germline): SGDLS, YYNGEE. In nucleotides, the CDR3 is TGTGCCAGCAGCGTGGGCTATGGCTACACCTTC. The encoded protein is CASSVGYGYTF.

The chain couples TRBV7-6 to TRBJ2-5; no definite D call. The germline V gene has CDR1 SGHVS and CDR2 FNYEAQ. The CDR3 has 14 amino acids. The germline V and J ends were trimmed by 1 base and 2 bases, with 8 bases remaining between them. The CDR3 nucleotides are TGTGCCAGCAGCTTAGGCTCAGTACAAGAGACCCAGTACTTC. Amino acid sequence: CASSLGSVQETQYF.

V usage is TRBV4-2 and J usage is TRBJ2-6, with TRBD1 matching 9 bases. The CDR3 is made up of 16 amino acids. With 5 bases clipped from V and 2 bases from J, the junction kept 4 bases outside the gene matches. Per the germline V gene, CDR1 is LGHNA and CDR2 is YNFKEQ. The CDR3 bases are TGTGCCAGCAGCTTGACAGGGGGACCTGGGGCCAACGTCCTGACTTTC. Its protein is CASSLTGGPGANVLTF.

The V gene is TRBV5-5, the J gene TRBJ2-7, with D maybe TRBD2 (6 bases). The CDR3 has 14 amino acids. The germline V gene encodes CDR1 SGHKS and CDR2 YYEKEE (reference sequence). The V and J ends lost 3 bases and 0 bases respectively, with 10 bases between them. CDR3 nucleotides: TGTGCCAGCAGCTCCCGGCGGGGCTCCTACGAGCAGTACTTC. Protein sequence: CASSSRRGSYEQYF. The full variable domain, rest sourced from reference TRBV5-5 and TRBJ2-7, is DAGVTQSPTHLIKTRGQQVTLRCSPISGHKSVSWYQQVLGQGPQFIFQYYEKEERGRGNFPDRFSARQFPNYSSELNVNALLLGDSALYLCASSSRRGSYEQYFGPGTRLTVT.

This clone was counted only a few times. The V and J genes are TRBV10-1 and TRBJ2-7; D is unresolved. This CDR3 contains 13 residues. V was cut by 2 bases and J by 11 bases, with 16 bases left in between. The germline V gene encodes CDR1 WNHNN and CDR2 SYGVQD (reference sequence). CDR3 bases: TGCGCCAGCAGTGAGACAACAGCAGGCCGCAAGTACTTC. Its translation: CASSETTAGRKYF.

V gene TRBV19 combines with J gene TRBJ1-5; 10 nucleotides agree with TRBD1. The germline V gene encodes CDR1 LNHDA and CDR2 SQIVND (reference sequence). With V trimmed by 4 bases and J by 2 bases, 5 bases remained unmatched. The CDR3 runs 16 residues. The CDR3 region is CASSRSGTGGNQPQHF. In nucleotides, the CDR3 is TGTGCCAGTAGTAGATCGGGGACAGGGGGCAATCAGCCCCAGCATTTT.

The chain combines TRBV5-1 with TRBJ2-7; D is tentatively TRBD1 or TRBD2 (5 bases each). Germline CDR1 reads SGHRS; CDR2 reads YFSETQ. CDR3 length: 14 amino acids. Trimming cost V 4 bases and J 1 base, with 12 bases left between them. The CDR3 sequence is CASSRTGPSYEQYF. Here the CDR3 DNA reads TGCGCCAGCAGCAGAACGGGACCATCCTACGAGCAGTACTTC.

The rearrangement links TRBV10-3 to TRBJ2-1, with TRBD2 matching 11 bases. CDR1 is ENHRY, CDR2 SYGVKD, per germline. The V gene end was trimmed by 3 bases and the J gene end by 5 bases; junction bases not matched to a gene: 6. The CDR3 has 16 residues. The DNA of the CDR3 is TGTGCCATCAGTGAAGAACTAGCGGGAGTAAACAATGAGCAGTTCTTC. Translated: CAISEELAGVNNEQFF.

The V gene is TRBV27, the J gene TRBJ1-2; D is possibly TRBD1 (6 bases). CDR3 length equals 17 residues. Deletions cut 5 bases from V and 1 base from J, with 20 bases between. CDR1 is MNHEY, CDR2 SMNVEV, per germline (reference sequence). CDR3 in amino acids: CASSLTRLDSLNYGYTF. The CDR3 coding sequence is TGTGCCAGCAGTCTTACCCGGTTGGACAGCCTTAACTATGGCTACACCTTC.

V usage is TRBV6-5 and J usage is TRBJ1-2; a possible D gene is TRBD1 (5 bases). Trimming shortened V by 8 bases and J by 5 bases, and 9 bases separated the two germline ends. The germline V gene has CDR1 MNHEY and CDR2 SVGAGI. The CDR3 is 11 residues long. The CDR3: CASQGDYGYTF. CDR3 in DNA: TGTGCCAGCCAGGGTGATTATGGCTACACCTTC.

The chain combines TRBV5-1 with TRBJ2-7; tentative D call: TRBD2 (5 bases). Trimming stripped 5 bases from V and 0 bases from J, with 12 bases between. The CDR3 consists of 14 residues. Germline-derived CDR1 and CDR2 are SGHRS and YFSETQ. DNA for the CDR3: TGCGCCAGCAGACAGAACGGGGTCTCCTACGAGCAGTACTTC. It encodes CASRQNGVSYEQYF.